The clone carrying this TCR beta chain was seen ten or more times. The antigen is unknown. Each cDNA molecule carried a unique molecular identifier. TCRdb fed the 5' RACE reads into MiXCR, producing one record per CDR3 protein. Found here are some 54,000 distinct CDR3 sequences, roughly a tenth of them singletons; the top ten hold 8.6%. This specimen belongs to a study of early T cells in non-severe SARS-CoV-2 infection. Study background: Investigators sequenced bulk RNA drawn from unsorted whole blood, and chains remained unpaired. General study results and limits: VDJdb-based annotation leaned toward anti-spike CD8 responses and missed private and CD4 specificities.

Sequencing used whole blood. This receptor was identified in an adult who was a healthcare worker with PCR-confirmed SARS-CoV-2 infection or an uninfected control (not recorded which).

CDR3 sequence: CASSLGSSGAWSKQYF. CDR3 bases: TGTGCCAGCAGCTTGGGGTCTAGCGGGGCCTGGAGCAAGCAGTACTTC. The chain joins TRBV5-4 to TRBJ2-7; 9 positions match TRBD2. CDR1 and CDR2 from the germline V gene are SGHNT and YYREEE (reference sequence). The CDR3 covers 16 residues. Trimming removed 0 bases from V and 8 bases from J; junction bases left unmatched: 12.